This T cell receptor (beta chain) was found in a study of cytomegalovirus exposure and HLA in healthy donors. The primer mix had 60 Vbeta and 13 Jbeta primers. Repertoires were generated with immunoSEQ multiplex PCR, while TCRdb's copy carries only in-frame clones and drops some. The sample includes some 110,000 clones, roughly 9.9% of them seen just once. This clone has only a few counts. The J segment lost 11 bases and the V segment lost 6 bases, leaving 2 bases of the junction unmatched. Looked up from germline, CDR1 is MNHNS and CDR2 is SASEGT. The CDR3 is 10 amino acids. The sequenced sample consisted of PBMCs. This receptor was obtained from a man aged 25-45 years in good health and CMV-seronegative. The rearrangement joins TRBV6-1 to TRBJ1-1; TRBD1 matches 8 bases. The chain's CDR3 is CASRDRAAFF. For the CDR3, the DNA is TGTGCCAGCAGGGACAGGGCTGCTTTCTTT.